The source of this T cell receptor (beta chain) is a study of CD8 T cells in Susac syndrome. cDNA came from roughly 0.47 to 1 ug RNA primed by random hexamers. TCR beta CDR3 was amplified by immunoSEQ multiplex PCR. This amplification extended across 54 Vbeta and 13 Jbeta segments. TCRdb re-called the immunoSEQ multiplex PCR reads with MiXCR, one entry per CDR3 protein. The table records about 22,000 distinct CDR3 sequences, 90% to 95% of them present only once. This clonotype was seen only once. The ends lost 4 bases at V and 1 base at J; junction bases unmatched: 4. CDR1 is MNHEY, CDR2 SVGEGT, per germline. CDR3 length: 15 amino acids. Negative magnetic isolation gave CD8+ and CD4+ cells; FACS enriched CD8+ TEMRA.

Material for sequencing was CD8+ T cells from PBMCs. V and J are TRBV6-2 or TRBV6-3 and TRBJ2-1, with 7 bases aligning to TRBD1. This clonotype was sampled from a human donor in good health. The CDR3 protein is CASSWGTVSYNEQFF. The CDR3 nucleotides read TGTGCCAGCAGTTGGGGGACAGTGTCCTACAATGAGCAGTTCTTC.